The clone carrying this T cell receptor (beta chain) was found a few times. These data belong to a study of T-cell memory formation after mild COVID-19. V dropped 4 bases and J dropped 0 bases, with 4 bases sitting between them. CDR3 length: 13 residues. Germline CDR1 SQVTM, CDR2 ANQGSEA. TCRdb processed the 5' RACE reads anew with MiXCR; each CDR3 protein has one entry. The table has approximately 300,000 distinct CDR3 sequences, 15% seen once. The J gene is TRBJ2-6, the V gene TRBV29-1; D remains unclear. The TCR sequence derives from a man between 18 and 35 years old who had mild COVID-19 (a few samples of this study predate the infection). Cell type and time point are not known. The sequencing sample was made of PBMCs or a T cell subset sorted from them (not recorded which). In DNA, the CDR3 is TGCAGCGTTGCCGGCTCTGGGGCCAACGTCCTGACTTTC. Translating gives CSVAGSGANVLTF.